This T cell receptor (beta chain) was found in a study of read filtering for tumor transcriptome and immune sequencing (dated by TCRdb to about 2020). Some background on the complete study: The cohort was composed of 17 male and over 13 female patients, with a mean age of about 65 years and an age range of roughly 45 to 90. By revised international staging, roughly 8 patients were R-ISS I, 15 to 20 were R-ISS II and 6 or 7 were R-ISS III. After DNase treatment, whole-transcriptome libraries were prepared using the TruSeq RNA Access Library Prep Kit. TCR-region mapped reads per sample ranged from about 3.5 to 11 million with IR-seq versus only roughly 75 to 1273 with RNA-seq. Using the same bone marrow samples, the study ran both targeted immune repertoire sequencing and bulk whole-transcriptome sequencing and then compared the TCR repertoires from each method. A main aim was a read-filtering strategy for immune repertoire data, specifically whether clonotypes supported by a single read should be removed.

Here is what the overall study found, with its caveats: In IR-seq, roughly four fifths of clonotypes but approximately 4% of total reads were represented by single-read clonotypes, whereas in RNA-seq, about 75% of clonotypes and 40% to 55% of reads were represented by single-read clonotypes. Removing single-read clonotypes increased the correlation between IR-seq and RNA-seq shared clonotype proportions. The sorted CD138-negative fraction was not purified T cells but a mixed bone marrow immune population. IR-seq captured clonotypes at much higher depth and more reliably than RNA-seq, and smaller IR-seq throughput sufficed to identify most shared clonotypes.

TCR libraries were constructed from roughly 360 ng RNA using the Immunoverse kit, and molecular barcoded adaptors covering alpha/delta and beta/gamma chains were employed. TCR library preparation used the same RNA that went into transcriptome sequencing. An Illumina HiSeq 4000 with 2 x 150 cycles was used to sequence the TCR libraries. The authors' pipeline ran thus. Using MiXCR, which included quality filtering and error correction, TCR reads were aligned to human V, D, J and C references and then assembled into CDR3 clonotypes. The tcR package in R was used to analyze clonotype counts and gene usage diversity. Raw mapping reads were checked after the RNA-seq reads had been mapped by STAR aligner version 2.5.3a onto the human GRCh37 genome. To test how sequencing depth affected the clonotypes detected, IR-seq fastq files were randomly downsampled with Seqtk 1.3. TCRdb applied fastp at Q25 and MiXCR to the public reads, then kept only in-frame beta chains. Duplicate CDR3 protein sequences are folded into a single record with the most common DNA and genes. The V and J calls, along with clone size, are taken from TCRdb and not from the paper's own processing. Recorded for this sample are some 46,000 distinct CDR3 sequences; 20% of them occurred a single time. Of the sample, approximately 38% is held by the ten largest clones.

Each patient had bone marrow sampled at the time of active disease. Ficoll-Hypaque density gradient centrifugation was used to isolate the bone marrow mononuclear cells. Myeloma plasma cells were removed and CD138-negative cells were collected by negative selection after labeling with CD138 magnetic microbeads on a MACS separator. Purity of the isolated cells was checked by flow cytometry on an Attune NxT using CD138 antibodies. Total RNA was extracted with TRIzol reagent and quantified with a NanoDrop spectrophotometer. Paired RNA-seq and IR-seq were performed on each patient's CD138-negative bone marrow sample. CDR1 SGHNT and CDR2 YYREEE are derived from the germline V gene (reference sequence). The germline ends are 10 bases apart after V is trimmed by 1 base and J by 2 bases. Counted from cysteine to phenylalanine, this CDR3 has 15 amino acids. Just CDR3 DNA is preserved here, 45 bases in frame from base 1.

This clonotype was seen repeatedly, ten times or more. The specificity of this receptor is unknown. Base quality data are lacking; no much larger clone is found one base away. The TCR comes from a donor at least 40 years old with multiple myeloma. The chain links TRBV5-4 with TRBJ1-5, with the D gene not confidently named. Sequenced material: a population of CD138-negative cells sorted from bone marrow. Explained via the paper, the cell subset or site label denotes: bone marrow mononuclear cells depleted of CD138+ plasma/myeloma cells by negative magnetic selection. The nucleotides are TGTGCCAGCAGCTTGCCCTCTCTTGGCAATCAGCCCCAGCATTTT. Translated, this gives CASSLPSLGNQPQHF.